The 28 T cell receptor beta chains below were found in one sample sequenced in a study of graft-versus-host responses after intestinal transplantation. Measured with immunoSEQ multiplex PCR; TCRdb has only the in-frame clones, and not every one. This sample yields some 95,000 clones, of which 91% are seen a single time; around 0.53% belongs to the top ten. The antigens for these receptors are not known. Here the sequenced sample was unstimulated CD8+ T cells sorted from spleen or lymph node cells, taken before intestinal transplant. The receptors were gathered from a human donor who received an intestinal transplant.

As to this clone: The sample carries other DNA sequences with the same CDR3. The CDR3 region is CASSPPGTEETQYF. The CDR3 region has the DNA TGCGCCAGCAGCCCACCCGGGACAGAAGAGACCCAGTACTTC. V usage is TRBV4-1 and J usage is TRBJ2-5; TRBD1 aligns across 7 bases. The length of the CDR3 is 14 residues. After removal of 4 bases from V and 3 bases from J, the junction contained 5 bases not matched to a gene. The germline CDR1 and CDR2 sequences are MGHRA and YSYEKL.

The rearrangement joins TRBV19 to TRBJ2-7, with 8 bases matching TRBD1. CDR3 length: 15 amino acids. Germline CDR1 LNHDA, CDR2 SQIVND (reference sequence). V lost 5 bases, J lost 4 bases, and 10 bases stayed unmatched. The CDR3 is CASSPRTGYSYEQYF. DNA for the CDR3: TGTGCCAGTAGTCCGCGGACAGGGTATTCTTACGAGCAGTACTTC.

The rearrangement joins TRBV7-2 to TRBJ2-3, with D perhaps TRBD2 (6 bases). Trimming left V 2 bases short and J 3 bases short, with 9 bases between. CDR1 is SGHTA, CDR2 FQGNSA, per germline. The CDR3 runs 14 residues. The CDR3 nucleotides read TGTGCCAGCAGCTTATATAGCGGTACAGATACGCAGTATTTT. Amino acid sequence: CASSLYSGTDTQYF.

Concerning this clone: Other DNA sequences in the sample encode the same CDR3. Written as DNA, the CDR3 is TGTGCCAGCAGTTTATCCGGACTGGCGGGAGGGCAGCAGTACTTC. Translated: CASSLSGLAGGQQYF. This chain uses TRBV27 with TRBJ2-7; 9 positions match TRBD2. This CDR3 spans 15 amino acids. Looked up from germline, CDR1 is MNHEY and CDR2 is SMNVEV (reference sequence). The V segment lost 0 bases and the J segment 8 bases; nucleotides outside the gene matches: 8.

The chain carries TRBV19 and TRBJ2-1; the match to TRBD1 covers 9 bases. Germline V gives CDR1 LNHDA, CDR2 SQIVND (reference sequence). The CDR3 covers 16 residues. J lost 4 bases, V lost 3 bases, and 7 bases had no gene match. This chain's CDR3 is CASSMVAGQGYNEQFF. The CDR3, as DNA: TGTGCCAGTAGTATGGTGGCGGGACAGGGATACAATGAGCAGTTCTTC.

The chain uses TRBV7-3 and TRBJ2-2; D perhaps matches TRBD2 (6 bases). There are 13 residues in the CDR3. Trimming removed 5 bases from V and 8 bases from J, with 12 bases in between. Germline V lookup: CDR1 SGHTA, CDR2 FQGTGA. CDR3 nucleotide sequence: TGTGCCAGCAGCCCTGCCGCGGGAGGGGAGCTGTTTTTT. Residues: CASSPAAGGELFF.

This rearrangement joins TRBV7-2 to TRBJ1-1; D not certain. The V and J ends lost 3 bases and 2 bases respectively, with 10 bases between them. Germline CDR1 is SGHTA and CDR2 is FQGNSA. CDR3 length: 14 residues. This CDR3 reads CASSFWAGNTEAFF. The CDR3 nucleotides are TGTGCCAGCAGCTTCTGGGCAGGTAACACTGAAGCTTTCTTT.

This chain connects TRBV29-1 to TRBJ2-2; unclear D gene. Trimming took off 4 bases at V and 7 bases at J, with 10 bases between the two ends. This CDR3 is 12 amino acids long. Germline assignment: CDR1 SQVTM and CDR2 ANQGSEA. In nucleotides, the CDR3 is TGCAGCGTTGTCTGGCCCCTCGGGGAGCTGTTTTTT. The encoded protein is CSVVWPLGELFF.

The rearrangement uses TRBV4-3 and TRBJ2-3, with 12 bases matching TRBD2. The length of the CDR3 is 16 residues. With V trimmed by 2 bases and J by 1 base, 1 base remained unmatched. Germline CDR1 reads LGHNA; CDR2 reads YSLEER. CDR3 sequence reads: CASSQRLAGGTDTQYF. CDR3 sequence (DNA): TGCGCCAGCAGCCAAAGACTAGCGGGGGGCACAGATACGCAGTATTTT.

The gene calls are TRBV7-9 and TRBJ1-1; D not certain. This CDR3 spans 11 amino acids. Trimming removed 7 bases at V and 3 bases at J, with 6 bases between. Germline loops: CDR1 SEHNR, CDR2 FQNEAQ (reference sequence). CDR3 in amino acids: CASTRDTEAFF. The CDR3 bases are TGTGCCAGCACCCGGGACACTGAAGCTTTCTTT.

This clone occurred once. The V and J genes are TRBV12-5 and TRBJ1-1; D remains unclear. The V and J ends lost 6 bases and 5 bases respectively, with 31 bases between them. The CDR3 totals 19 residues. Germline-derived CDR1 and CDR2 are LGHNT and FRNRAP. The CDR3 loop is CASGPPFLSHYRAGTEAFF. CDR3 DNA: TGTGCTAGTGGACCTCCTTTTTTGTCCCACTACCGGGCGGGAACTGAAGCTTTCTTT.

The rearrangement uses TRBV9 and TRBJ2-7, with TRBD1 identical over 7 bases. Trimming at V came to 4 bases and at J to 3 bases, leaving 10 bases not matched to a gene. The CDR3 runs 15 residues. The germline V gene encodes CDR1 SGDLS and CDR2 YYNGEE. CDR3 residues: CASSPRDSRNYEQYF. In nucleotides, the CDR3 is TGTGCCAGCAGCCCCCGGGACAGTCGGAACTACGAGCAGTACTTC.

The V and J genes are TRBV10-2 and TRBJ1-6, with a weak D call TRBD1 (5 bases). Trimming stripped 3 bases from V and 9 bases from J, with 9 bases between. CDR3 length: 13 residues. The germline gives CDR1 WSHSY, CDR2 SAAADI. The chain's CDR3 is CASSDLQGSPLHF. In DNA form, the CDR3 reads TGCGCCAGCAGTGACTTGCAGGGTTCACCCCTCCACTTT.

The chain carries TRBV2 and TRBJ2-2; D not certain. The CDR3 totals 12 residues. Per germline, CDR1 SNHLY and CDR2 FYNNEI. Trimming removed 4 bases at V and 7 bases at J, with 7 bases between. The CDR3 sequence is CASSAGFGELFF. The CDR3 bases are TGTGCCAGCAGTGCGGGTTTCGGGGAGCTGTTTTTT.

This chain connects TRBV2 to TRBJ1-2; D is unclear. Germline V gives CDR1 SNHLY, CDR2 FYNNEI. Trimming removed 8 bases at V and 4 bases at J, with 17 bases between. The CDR3 runs 14 residues. CDR3 in DNA: TGTGCCAGCTTTACTAGGGCACCGGGCTATGGCTACACCTTC. Translating it yields CASFTRAPGYGYTF. Using reference TRBV2 and TRBJ1-2 for the parts outside the CDR3, the full variable domain is EPEVTQTPSHQVTQMGQEVILRCVPISNHLYFYWYRQILGQKVEFLVSFYNNEISEKSEIFDDQFSVERPDGSNFTLKIRSTKLEDSAMYFCASFTRAPGYGYTFGSGTRLTVV.

The chain recombines TRBV2 with TRBJ1-6; TRBD1 matches 7 bases. Germline CDR1 is SNHLY and CDR2 is FYNNEI. CDR3 size: 16 residues. V shed 6 bases and J 4 bases; nucleotides not matched to a gene: 9. CDR3 coding DNA: TGTGCCAGCAGCCCTAGACAGGGCCCATATAATTCACCCCTCCACTTT. Its translation: CASSPRQGPYNSPLHF.

This chain connects TRBV10-1 to TRBJ2-7; D unresolved. This CDR3 has 15 residues. Germline assignment: CDR1 WNHNN and CDR2 SYGVQD (reference sequence). The ends were cut back, 4 bases at V and 1 base at J, with 14 bases in the middle. The CDR3 nucleotides read TGCGCCAGCAGTGTTGGAGTCGGCGGTTCCTACGAGCAGTACTTC. Protein sequence: CASSVGVGGSYEQYF.

The chain links TRBV27 to TRBJ1-1; D may be TRBD1 (6 bases). Germline CDR1 and CDR2: MNHEY and SMNVEV (reference sequence). The CDR3 is made up of 17 amino acids. Trimming shortened V by 8 bases and J by 1 base, and 23 bases separated the two germline ends. The CDR3 sequence: CASRLMLGGRTNTEAFF. In DNA, the CDR3 is TGTGCCAGCCGGCTGATGTTGGGGGGGCGCACGAACACTGAAGCTTTCTTT.

This clone was seen a few times. This chain links TRBV6-5 with TRBJ2-1; D might be TRBD2 (6 bases). Trimming shortened V by 6 bases and J by 8 bases, and 11 bases separated the two germline ends. Germline V gene lookup returns CDR1 MNHEY and CDR2 SVGAGI. This CDR3 is 12 amino acids long. The CDR3 sequence: CASRSGVDEQFF. DNA of the CDR3: TGTGCCAGCAGATCGGGGGTAGATGAGCAGTTCTTC.

CDR3 nucleotide sequence: TGTGCCAGCAGCTTTTCCGGGGACTATGGCTACACCTTC. Translation: CASSFSGDYGYTF. This chain links TRBV13 with TRBJ1-2; D ambiguous. The V gene's germline CDR1 is PRHDT and CDR2 FYEKMQ (reference sequence). The CDR3 covers 13 residues. The V gene lost 3 bases and the J gene lost 3 bases, with 8 bases spanning the gap.

This chain links TRBV7-9 with TRBJ1-1, with D hard to call. Between the trimmed V and J ends, which lost 7 bases and 2 bases, there was a span of 17 bases. CDR3 length: 15 amino acids. Germline assignment: CDR1 SEHNR and CDR2 FQNEAQ (reference sequence). CDR3 in DNA: TGTGCCAGCATTGGAGAAGCCCCAGCTAACACTGAAGCTTTCTTT. Protein product: CASIGEAPANTEAFF.

This sequence joins TRBV9 and TRBJ2-1, with 7 bases lining up with TRBD2. V lost 2 bases, J lost 2 bases, and 7 bases stayed unmatched. From germline, CDR1 is SGDLS and CDR2 YYNGEE. The CDR3 has 16 residues. Here the CDR3 DNA reads TGTGCCAGCAGCGTGTCCGGGAGGCCCCCCTACAATGAGCAGTTCTTC. This sequence encodes CASSVSGRPPYNEQFF.

V and J are TRBV4-3 and TRBJ2-3, with 11 positions matching TRBD2. The CDR3 has 17 residues. V shed 3 bases and J 3 bases; nucleotides not matched to a gene: 8. Per germline, CDR1 LGHNA and CDR2 YSLEER. The DNA of the CDR3 is TGCGCCAGCAGCCACCAATTAGCGGGGGGGCCAACAGATACGCAGTATTTT. Protein: CASSHQLAGGPTDTQYF.

The genes are TRBV5-5 and TRBJ1-5; D may be TRBD1 (5 bases). This CDR3 region has 15 residues. V was shortened by 0 bases and J by 4 bases, with 11 bases between the two germline ends. CDR1 is SGHKS, CDR2 YYEKEE, per germline (reference sequence). As DNA, the CDR3 is TGTGCCAGCAGCTTGGATCTGGGGGGTAATCAGCCCCAGCATTTT. Residues: CASSLDLGGNQPQHF.

The V and J genes are TRBV9 and TRBJ2-1; 10 bases are a match to TRBD2. The trim removed 3 bases at V and 1 base at J, leaving 1 base unmatched. In germline, CDR1 is SGDLS, CDR2 YYNGEE. There are 15 residues in the CDR3. The CDR3: CASSASGGSYNEQFF. The DNA of the CDR3 is TGTGCCAGCAGCGCTAGCGGGGGATCCTACAATGAGCAGTTCTTC.

This clone was picked up one time. The V and J genes are TRBV6-5 and TRBJ1-1; weak D call: TRBD1 (5 bases). Germline loops: CDR1 MNHEY, CDR2 SVGAGI. Trimming cost V 8 bases and J 1 base, with 17 bases left between them. The CDR3 length is 15 residues. CDR3 region: CASSRGVGGNTEAFF. The CDR3 coding sequence is TGTGCCAGCTCTCGCGGGGTTGGGGGGAACACTGAAGCTTTCTTT.

The V gene is TRBV5-8, the J gene TRBJ1-4, with D unresolved. V shed 3 bases and J shed 0 bases, with 18 bases lying between them. Germline V gives CDR1 SGHTS, CDR2 YDEGEE. The CDR3 extends over 18 amino acids. The CDR3 nucleotides are TGTGCCAGCAGCTGGAGGACCGACCCCGCTACAACTAATGAAAAACTGTTTTTT. Amino acids: CASSWRTDPATTNEKLFF.

This clone was seen more than once but under ten times. The rearrangement joins TRBV2 to TRBJ2-7; D gene ambiguous. Between the trimmed V and J ends, which lost 8 bases and 3 bases, there was a span of 14 bases. The CDR3 spans 13 residues. Germline CDR1 is SNHLY and CDR2 is FYNNEI. CDR3: CASGEMNYYEQYF. CDR3 nucleotides: TGTGCCAGCGGAGAGATGAACTACTACGAGCAGTACTTC.